These T cell receptor beta chains were read from a single sample in a study of T cell responses to AZD1222 COVID-19 vaccine. TCRdb keeps only in-frame clones here, not all; method: immunoSEQ multiplex PCR. The sample holds fewer than 50,000 clones, less than 95% seen once. Sequenced material: peripheral blood, taken 28 days after the second AZD1222 dose. Source of these receptors: an adult who received the AZD1222 COVID-19 vaccine. Each CDR3 is given with its conserved first and last residue. A D gene is named only where the DNA matches it firmly. Only part of the rows carry a size: once, few, many, or a class if the clone is expanded.

d_call clone_size j_call v_call cdr3_nt cdr3_aa
. . TRBJ1-5 TRBV7-2 TGTGCCAGCAGCGTCCGACAGAATAGCAATCAGCCCCAGCATTTT CASSVRQNSNQPQHF
. . TRBJ2-2 TRBV27 TGTGCCAGCACCCTAGGGCAGGGGAACACCGGGGAGCTGTTTTTT CASTLGQGNTGELFF
. . TRBJ1-5 TRBV15 TGTGCCACCAGCAGGGGGCAGAGCAATCAGCCCCAGCATTTT CATSRGQSNQPQHF
. . TRBJ1-2 TRBV12-3/TRBV12-4 TGTGCCAGCAGTACTGGCAGCGCCTACACCTTC CASSTGSAYTF
TRBD1 . TRBJ1-2 TRBV14 TGTGCCAGCAGCCAACGAAGGGGACAGGCTTCATATGGCTACACCTTC CASSQRRGQASYGYTF
. . TRBJ1-2 TRBV11-2 TGTGCCAGCAGCTTAGATGGGTATGGCTACACCTTC CASSLDGYGYTF
. . TRBJ2-7 TRBV27 TGTGCCAGCAGTTTATCCCCAACCCTAGGGGTGGGCTACGAGCAGTACTTC CASSLSPTLGVGYEQYF
. few TRBJ2-7 TRBV6-2/TRBV6-3 TGTGCCAGCAGTTACCGGCAGGTCTACGAGCAGTACTTC CASSYRQVYEQYF
. . TRBJ2-7 TRBV6-5 TGTGCCAGCAGCAGGGCCCACGAGCAGTACTTC CASSRAHEQYF
TRBD1 . TRBJ1-6 TRBV4-2 TGTGCCAGCAGCCGGGGGGACAGGGGAATGGACTCCTATAATTCACCCCTCCACTTT CASSRGDRGMDSYNSPLHF
TRBD1 . TRBJ1-3 TRBV11-2 TGTGCCAGCAGCTTAGCTGGGACAGTAACAGGGACCATATATTTT CASSLAGTVTGTIYF
TRBD2 . TRBJ2-7 TRBV19 TGTGCCAGTAAACTAGCGGGGGCCTCCTACGAGCAGTACTTC CASKLAGASYEQYF
. . TRBJ1-4 TRBV5-4 TGTGCCAGCAGCTTGCTGGGCAGGGAGGGTGAAAAACTGTTTTTT CASSLLGREGEKLFF
TRBD1 . TRBJ1-2 TRBV29-1 TGCAGCGTTGGGGGACCATCACAGGGGACAGCTAACTATGGCTACACCTTC CSVGGPSQGTANYGYTF
TRBD1 . TRBJ1-6 TRBV7-2 TGTGCCAGCAGCGCTGACAGGGTTTCCTCACCCCTCCACTTT CASSADRVSSPLHF
. . TRBJ2-4 TRBV15 TGTGCCACCAGCAGCGTGGGACTCCTATTAGCCAAAAACATTCAGTACTTC CATSSVGLLLAKNIQYF
. . TRBJ2-3 TRBV6-5 TGTGCCAGCAGTTACCGCAGGGTTAGTTCAGATACGCAGTATTTT CASSYRRVSSDTQYF
TRBD1 few TRBJ2-2 TRBV15 TGTGCCACCATTTCAAGACCGGGACAGGGGAGGCCCGGGGAGCTGTTTTTT CATISRPGQGRPGELFF